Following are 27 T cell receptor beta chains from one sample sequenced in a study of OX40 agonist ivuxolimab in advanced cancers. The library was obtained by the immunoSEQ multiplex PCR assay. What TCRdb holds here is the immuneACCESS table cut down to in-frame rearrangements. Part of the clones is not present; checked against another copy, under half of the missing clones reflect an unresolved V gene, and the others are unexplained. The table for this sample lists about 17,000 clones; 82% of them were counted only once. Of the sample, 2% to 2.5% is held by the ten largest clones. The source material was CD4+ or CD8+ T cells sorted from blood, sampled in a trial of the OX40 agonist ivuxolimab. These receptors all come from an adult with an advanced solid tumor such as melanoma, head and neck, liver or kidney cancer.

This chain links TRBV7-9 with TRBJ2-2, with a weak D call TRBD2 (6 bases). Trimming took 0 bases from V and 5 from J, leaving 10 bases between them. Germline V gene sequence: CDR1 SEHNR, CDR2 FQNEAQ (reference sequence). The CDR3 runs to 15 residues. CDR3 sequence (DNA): TGTGCCAGCAGCTTAGCGGGAGGAGGGACCGGGGAGCTGTTTTTT. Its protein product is CASSLAGGGTGELFF.

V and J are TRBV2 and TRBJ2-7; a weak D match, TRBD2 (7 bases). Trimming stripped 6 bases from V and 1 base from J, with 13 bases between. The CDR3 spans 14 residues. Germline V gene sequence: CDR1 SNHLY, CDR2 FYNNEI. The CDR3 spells CASRGEGVSYEQYF. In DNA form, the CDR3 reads TGTGCCAGCAGGGGGGAGGGGGTGTCCTACGAGCAGTACTTC. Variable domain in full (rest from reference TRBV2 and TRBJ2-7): EPEVTQTPSHQVTQMGQEVILRCVPISNHLYFYWYRQILGQKVEFLVSFYNNEISEKSEIFDDQFSVERPDGSNFTLKIRSTKLEDSAMYFCASRGEGVSYEQYFGPGTRLTVT.

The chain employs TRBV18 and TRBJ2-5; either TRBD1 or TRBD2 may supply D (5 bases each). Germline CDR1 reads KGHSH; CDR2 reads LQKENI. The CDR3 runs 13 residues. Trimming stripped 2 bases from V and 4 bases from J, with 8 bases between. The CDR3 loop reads CASSPTRGETQYF. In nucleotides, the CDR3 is TGTGCCAGCTCACCAACGAGGGGAGAGACCCAGTACTTC.

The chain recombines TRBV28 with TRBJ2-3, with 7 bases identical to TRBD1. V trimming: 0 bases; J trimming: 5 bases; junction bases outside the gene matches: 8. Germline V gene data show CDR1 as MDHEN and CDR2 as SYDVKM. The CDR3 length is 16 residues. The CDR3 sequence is CASSLWNRGSKDTQYF. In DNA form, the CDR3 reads TGTGCCAGCAGTTTATGGAACAGGGGATCAAAAGATACGCAGTATTTT.

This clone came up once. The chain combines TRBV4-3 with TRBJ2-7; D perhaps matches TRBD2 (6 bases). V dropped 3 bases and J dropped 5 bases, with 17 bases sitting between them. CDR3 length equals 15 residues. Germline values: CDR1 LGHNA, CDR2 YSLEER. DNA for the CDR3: TGCGCCAGCAGCCAGATAGGAGGGAGAGAGAACGAGCAGTACTTC. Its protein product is CASSQIGGRENEQYF.

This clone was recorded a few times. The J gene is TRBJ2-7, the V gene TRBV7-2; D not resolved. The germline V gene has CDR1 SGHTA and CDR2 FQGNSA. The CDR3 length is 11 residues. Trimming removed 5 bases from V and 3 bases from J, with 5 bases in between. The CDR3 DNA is TGTGCCAGCAGCGACCGCTACGAGCAGTACTTC. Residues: CASSDRYEQYF. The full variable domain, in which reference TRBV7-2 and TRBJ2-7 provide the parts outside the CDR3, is GAGVSQSPSNKVTEKGKDVELRCDPISGHTALYWYRQSLGQGLEFLIYFQGNSAPDKSGLPSDRFSAERTGGSVSTLTIQRTQQEDSAVYLCASSDRYEQYFGPGTRLTVT.

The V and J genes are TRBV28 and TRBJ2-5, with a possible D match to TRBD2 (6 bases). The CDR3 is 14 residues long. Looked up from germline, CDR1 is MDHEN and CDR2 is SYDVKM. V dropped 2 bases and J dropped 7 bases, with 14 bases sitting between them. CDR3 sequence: CASSLGGLDVTQYF. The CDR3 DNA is TGTGCCAGCAGTTTAGGGGGACTGGATGTGACCCAGTACTTC. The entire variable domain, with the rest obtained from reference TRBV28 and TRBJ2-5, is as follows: DVKVTQSSRYLVKRTGEKVFLECVQDMDHENMFWYRQDPGLGLRLIYFSYDVKMKEKGDIPEGYSVSREKKERFSLILESASTNQTSMYLCASSLGGLDVTQYFGPGTRLLVL.

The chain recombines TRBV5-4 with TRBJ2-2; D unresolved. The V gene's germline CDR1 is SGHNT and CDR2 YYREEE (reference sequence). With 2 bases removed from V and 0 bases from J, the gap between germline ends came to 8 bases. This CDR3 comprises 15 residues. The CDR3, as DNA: TGTGCCAGCAGCTTTTCAGATGCGAACACCGGGGAGCTGTTTTTT. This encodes CASSFSDANTGELFF.

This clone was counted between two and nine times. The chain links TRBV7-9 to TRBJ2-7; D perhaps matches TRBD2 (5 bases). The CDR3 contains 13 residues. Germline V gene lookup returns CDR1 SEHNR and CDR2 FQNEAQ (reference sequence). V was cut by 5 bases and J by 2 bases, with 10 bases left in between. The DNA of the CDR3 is TGTGCCAGCAGCAGAGCCGGGACCTACGAGCAGTACTTC. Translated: CASSRAGTYEQYF. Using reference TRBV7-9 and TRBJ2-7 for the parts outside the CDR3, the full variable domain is DTGVSQNPRHKITKRGQNVTFRCDPISEHNRLYWYRQTLGQGPEFLTYFQNEAQLEKSRLLSDRFSAERPKGSFSTLEIQRTEQGDSAMYLCASSRAGTYEQYFGPGTRLTVT.

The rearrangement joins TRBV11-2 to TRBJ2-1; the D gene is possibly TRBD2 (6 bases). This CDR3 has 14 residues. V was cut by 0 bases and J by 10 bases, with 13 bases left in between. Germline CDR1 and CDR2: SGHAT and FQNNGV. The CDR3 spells CASSLDGSLSEQFF. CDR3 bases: TGTGCCAGCAGCTTAGACGGGAGTCTCTCCGAGCAGTTCTTC.

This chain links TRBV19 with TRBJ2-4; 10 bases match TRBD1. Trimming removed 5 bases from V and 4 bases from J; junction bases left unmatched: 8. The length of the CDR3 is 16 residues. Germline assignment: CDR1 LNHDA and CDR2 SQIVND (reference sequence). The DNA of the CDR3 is TGTGCCAGTAGTGGAACCGCGGGACAGGGGAAAAACATTCAGTACTTC. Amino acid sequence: CASSGTAGQGKNIQYF.

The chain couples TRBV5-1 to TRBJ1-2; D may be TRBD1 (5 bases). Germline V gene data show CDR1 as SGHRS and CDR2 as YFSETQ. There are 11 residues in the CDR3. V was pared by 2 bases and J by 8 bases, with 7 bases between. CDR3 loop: CASSFGDGYTF. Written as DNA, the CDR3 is TGCGCCAGCAGCTTCGGGGACGGCTACACCTTC.

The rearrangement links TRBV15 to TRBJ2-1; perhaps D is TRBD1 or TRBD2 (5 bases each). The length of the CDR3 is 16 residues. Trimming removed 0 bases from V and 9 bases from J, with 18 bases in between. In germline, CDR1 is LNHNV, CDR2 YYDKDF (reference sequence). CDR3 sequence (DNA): TGTGCCACCAGCAGAGATTTAGGCAGGGCGGGCAGTGAGCAGTTCTTC. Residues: CATSRDLGRAGSEQFF.

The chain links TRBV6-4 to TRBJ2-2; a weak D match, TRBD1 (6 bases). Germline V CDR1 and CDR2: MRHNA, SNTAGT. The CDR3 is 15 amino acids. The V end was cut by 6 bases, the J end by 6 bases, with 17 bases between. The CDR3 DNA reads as TGTGCCAGCAGGGCACAGGGACAAGGGGCCGGGGAGCTGTTTTTT. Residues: CASRAQGQGAGELFF.

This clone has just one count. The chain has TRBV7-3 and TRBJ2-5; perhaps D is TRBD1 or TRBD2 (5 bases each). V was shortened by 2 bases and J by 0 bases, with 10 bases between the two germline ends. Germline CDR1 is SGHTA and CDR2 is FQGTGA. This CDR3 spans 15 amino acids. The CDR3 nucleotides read TGTGCCAGCAGCTTAGAGGGACGGTACCAAGAGACCCAGTACTTC. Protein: CASSLEGRYQETQYF.

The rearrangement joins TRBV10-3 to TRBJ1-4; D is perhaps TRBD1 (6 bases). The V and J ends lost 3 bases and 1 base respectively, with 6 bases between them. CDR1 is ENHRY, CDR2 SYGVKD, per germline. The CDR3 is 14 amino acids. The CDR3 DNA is TGTGCCATCAGTGAAGGGGGAACTAATGAAAAACTGTTTTTT. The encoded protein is CAISEGGTNEKLFF.

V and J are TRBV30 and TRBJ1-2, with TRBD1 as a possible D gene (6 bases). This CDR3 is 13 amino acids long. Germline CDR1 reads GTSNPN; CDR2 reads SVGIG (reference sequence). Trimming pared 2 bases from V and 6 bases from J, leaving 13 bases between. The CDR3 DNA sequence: TGTGCCTGGAGTCTTGCTAGGGGGAATGGCTACACCTTC. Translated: CAWSLARGNGYTF. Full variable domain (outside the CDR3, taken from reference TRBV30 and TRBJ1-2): SQTIHQWPATLVQPVGSPLSLECTVEGTSNPNLYWYRQAAGRGLQLLFYSVGIGQISSEVPQNLSASRPQDRQFILSSKKLLLSDSGFYLCAWSLARGNGYTFGSGTRLTVV.

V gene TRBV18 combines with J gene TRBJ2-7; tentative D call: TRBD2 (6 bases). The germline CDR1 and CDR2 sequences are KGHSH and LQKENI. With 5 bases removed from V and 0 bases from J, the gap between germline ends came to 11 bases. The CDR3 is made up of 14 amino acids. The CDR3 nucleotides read TGTGCCAGCTCAGGCGGGGCGACCTCCTACGAGCAGTACTTC. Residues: CASSGGATSYEQYF.

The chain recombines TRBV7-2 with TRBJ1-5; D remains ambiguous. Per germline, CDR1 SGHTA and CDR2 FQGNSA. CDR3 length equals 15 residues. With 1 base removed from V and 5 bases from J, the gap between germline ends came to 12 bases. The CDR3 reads CASSLEGSVHQPQHF. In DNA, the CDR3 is TGTGCCAGCAGCTTAGAAGGGAGCGTCCATCAGCCCCAGCATTTT.

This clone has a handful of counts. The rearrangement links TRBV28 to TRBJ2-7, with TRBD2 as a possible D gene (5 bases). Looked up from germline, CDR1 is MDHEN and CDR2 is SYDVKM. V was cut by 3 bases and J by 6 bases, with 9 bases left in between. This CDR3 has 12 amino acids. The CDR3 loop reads CASSLVRGEQYF. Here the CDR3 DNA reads TGTGCCAGCAGTTTGGTCCGGGGCGAGCAGTACTTC.

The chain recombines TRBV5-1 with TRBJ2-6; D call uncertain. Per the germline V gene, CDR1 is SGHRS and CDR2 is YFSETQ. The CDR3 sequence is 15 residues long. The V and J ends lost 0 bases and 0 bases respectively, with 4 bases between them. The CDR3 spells CASSLANSGANVLTF. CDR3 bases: TGCGCCAGCAGCTTGGCTAACTCTGGGGCCAACGTCCTGACTTTC. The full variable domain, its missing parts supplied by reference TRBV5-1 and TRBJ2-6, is KAGVTQTPRYLIKTRGQQVTLSCSPISGHRSVSWYQQTPGQGLQFLFEYFSETQRNKGNFPGRFSGRQFSNSRSEMNVSTLELGDSALYLCASSLANSGANVLTFGAGSRLTVL.

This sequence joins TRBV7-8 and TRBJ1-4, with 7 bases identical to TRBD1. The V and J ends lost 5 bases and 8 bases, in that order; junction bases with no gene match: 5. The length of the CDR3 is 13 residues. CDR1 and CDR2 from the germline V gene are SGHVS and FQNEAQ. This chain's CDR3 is CASSADRDEKLFF. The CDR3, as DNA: TGTGCCAGCAGCGCCGACAGGGACGAAAAACTGTTTTTT.

The CDR3 spells CAWSSGSWGTNEKLFF. CDR3 nucleotides: TGTGCCTGGAGCTCAGGAAGTTGGGGAACTAATGAAAAACTGTTTTTT. The chain is built from TRBV30 and TRBJ1-4; D is unclear. CDR3 length equals 16 residues. Deletions cut 3 bases from V and 1 base from J, with 15 bases between. Per the germline V gene, CDR1 is GTSNPN and CDR2 is SVGIG (reference sequence).

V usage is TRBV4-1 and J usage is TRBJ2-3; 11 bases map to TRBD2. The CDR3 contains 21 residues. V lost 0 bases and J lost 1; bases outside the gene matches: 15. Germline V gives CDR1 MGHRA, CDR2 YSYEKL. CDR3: CASSQERSLAGGGGGTDTQYF. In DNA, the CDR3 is TGCGCCAGCAGCCAAGAGAGAAGTCTAGCGGGAGGCGGGGGAGGCACAGATACGCAGTATTTT.

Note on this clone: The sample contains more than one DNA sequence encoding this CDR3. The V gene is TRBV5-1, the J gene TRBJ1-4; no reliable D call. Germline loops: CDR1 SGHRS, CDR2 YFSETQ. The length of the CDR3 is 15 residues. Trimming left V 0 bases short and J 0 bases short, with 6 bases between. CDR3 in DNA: TGCGCCAGCAGCTTGGGGCAGACAACTAATGAAAAACTGTTTTTT. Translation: CASSLGQTTNEKLFF.

CDR3 residues: CASSAWIATNEKLFF. In nucleotides, the CDR3 is TGTGCCAGCAGTGCGTGGATTGCAACTAATGAAAAACTGTTTTTT. The gene calls are TRBV2 and TRBJ1-4; D is uncertain. There are 15 residues in the CDR3. V lost 4 bases, J lost 0 bases, and 9 bases lay in between. The germline CDR1 and CDR2 sequences are SNHLY and FYNNEI. Complete variable domain (other parts from reference TRBV2 and TRBJ1-4): EPEVTQTPSHQVTQMGQEVILRCVPISNHLYFYWYRQILGQKVEFLVSFYNNEISEKSEIFDDQFSVERPDGSNFTLKIRSTKLEDSAMYFCASSAWIATNEKLFFGSGTQLSVL.

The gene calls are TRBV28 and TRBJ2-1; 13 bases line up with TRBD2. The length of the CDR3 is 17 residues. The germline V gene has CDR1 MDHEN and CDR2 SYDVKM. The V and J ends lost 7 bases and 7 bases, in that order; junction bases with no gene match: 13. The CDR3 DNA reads TGTGCCAGCAAAATTGGTGTGACTAGCGGGAGGTGGAATGAGCAGTTCTTC. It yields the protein CASKIGVTSGRWNEQFF.